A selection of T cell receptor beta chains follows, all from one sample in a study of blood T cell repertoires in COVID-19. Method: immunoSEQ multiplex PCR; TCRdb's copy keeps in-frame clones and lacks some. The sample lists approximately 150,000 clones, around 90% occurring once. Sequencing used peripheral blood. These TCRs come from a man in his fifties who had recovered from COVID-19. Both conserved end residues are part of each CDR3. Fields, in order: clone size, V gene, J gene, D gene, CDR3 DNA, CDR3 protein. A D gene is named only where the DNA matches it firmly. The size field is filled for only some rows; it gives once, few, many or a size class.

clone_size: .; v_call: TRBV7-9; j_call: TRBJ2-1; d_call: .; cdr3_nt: TGTGCCAGCAGCGAAATCGACTTAGGACTCTACAATGAGCAGTTCTTC; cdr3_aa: CASSEIDLGLYNEQFF
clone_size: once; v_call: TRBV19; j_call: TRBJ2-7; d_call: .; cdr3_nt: TGTGCCAGTAGTCTCACCAGCGCCTCCTACGAGCAGTACTTC; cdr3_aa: CASSLTSASYEQYF
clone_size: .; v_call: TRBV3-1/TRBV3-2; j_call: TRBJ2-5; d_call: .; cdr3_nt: TGTGCCAGCAGCTCCCGGGAGACAGGGCCCTGGGGCCAGTACTTC; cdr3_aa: CASSSRETGPWGQYF
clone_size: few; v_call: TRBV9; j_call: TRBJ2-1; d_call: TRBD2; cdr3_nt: TGTGCCAGCAGCCTATGGGGGGGAGGCCCCTCCTACAATGAGCAGTTCTTC; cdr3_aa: CASSLWGGGPSYNEQFF
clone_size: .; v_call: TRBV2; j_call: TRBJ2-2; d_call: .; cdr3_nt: TGTGCCAGCAGTGATCGAGCCACCGGGGAGCTGTTTTTT; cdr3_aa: CASSDRATGELFF
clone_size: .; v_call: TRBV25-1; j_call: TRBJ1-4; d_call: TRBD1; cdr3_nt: TGTGCCAGCAGTGAATACCTCGGGACAGGGGGCTCAAGGGAAAAACTGTTTTTT; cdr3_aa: CASSEYLGTGGSREKLFF
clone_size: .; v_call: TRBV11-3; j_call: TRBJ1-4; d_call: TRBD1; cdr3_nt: TGTGCCAGCACCATGACAGGGGCGGATGAAAAACTGTTTTTT; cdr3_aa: CASTMTGADEKLFF
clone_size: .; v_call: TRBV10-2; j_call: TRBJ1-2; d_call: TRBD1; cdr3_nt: TGCGCCAGAGCCTCCGGGACAGGAATTAATGATGGCTACACCTTC; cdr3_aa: CARASGTGINDGYTF
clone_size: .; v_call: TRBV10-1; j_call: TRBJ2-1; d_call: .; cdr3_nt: TGCGCCAGCAGTGAGTACGGGCGCGGGGATGAGCAGTTCTTC; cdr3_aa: CASSEYGRGDEQFF
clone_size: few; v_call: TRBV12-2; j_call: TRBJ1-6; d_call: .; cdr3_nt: TGTGCAAGTCGCATTCGACAGGGGGTGTCCGGGGGGACCTATAATTCACCCCTCCACTTT; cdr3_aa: CASRIRQGVSGGTYNSPLHF
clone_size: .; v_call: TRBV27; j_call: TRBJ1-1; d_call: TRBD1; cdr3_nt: TGTGCCAGCAGCCGGGACAGGGAGAACACTGAAGCTTTCTTT; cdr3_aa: CASSRDRENTEAFF
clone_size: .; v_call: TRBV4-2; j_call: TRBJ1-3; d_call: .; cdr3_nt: TGTGCCAGCAGCCAAGAGATAAGAACTCCCGGAAACACCATATATTTT; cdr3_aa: CASSQEIRTPGNTIYF
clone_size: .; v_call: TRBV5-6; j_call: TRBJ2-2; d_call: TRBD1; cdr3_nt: TGTGCCAGCAGTCACGACAGGGGACTTAACACCGGGGAGCTGTTTTTT; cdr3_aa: CASSHDRGLNTGELFF
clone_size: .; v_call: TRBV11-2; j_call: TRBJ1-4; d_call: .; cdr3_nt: TGTGCCAGCAGCTTAGGGGGCGTTAATGAAAAACTGTTTTTT; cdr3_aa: CASSLGGVNEKLFF
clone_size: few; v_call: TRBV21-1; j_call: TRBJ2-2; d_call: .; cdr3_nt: TGTGCCAGCAGCCCGGGACAGGGGCCGACCGGGGAGCTGTTTTTT; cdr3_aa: CASSPGQGPTGELFF
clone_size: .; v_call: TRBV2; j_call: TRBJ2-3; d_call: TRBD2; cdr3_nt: TGTGCCAGCAGTGAAGTCGGGACTAGCGGGGGCGCCACGCAGTATTTT; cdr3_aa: CASSEVGTSGGATQYF